The 29 T cell receptor beta chains reported below all come from one sample, sequenced in a study of blood T cells in healthy people across ages (dated by TCRdb to between 2015 and 2017). The method behind the library was 5' RACE. The sample was run on an Illumina HiSeq 2500. A second PCR of 7 to 11 cycles was run with a J-beta primer mix and a sample-barcoded 5' primer. In TCRdb, the public reads were trimmed at Q25 with fastp and aligned with MiXCR, with productive beta chains retained. Under each unique CDR3 protein, matching rows form one entry showing the most common genes and DNA. Here the sample has some 1,500,000 distinct CDR3 sequences; approximately 43% occur a single time. Of the sample, less than 5% falls within the top ten clones. Material for sequencing was blood. Source of these receptors: a young woman in good health.

This clonotype was seen a few times. This chain joins TRBV4-3 and TRBJ2-3; 9 nucleotides align to TRBD1. The CDR3 runs to 15 residues. The germline gives CDR1 LGHNA, CDR2 YSLEER. The junction had 1 base not matched to a gene; V was cut back by 1 base and J by 2 bases. This CDR3 is CASSQGDRDTDTQYF. The CDR3 coding sequence is TGCGCCAGCAGCCAAGGGGACAGGGACACAGATACGCAGTATTTT.

The V and J genes are TRBV7-9 and TRBJ2-1, with D possibly TRBD2 on 7 matching bases. Germline V gene lookup returns CDR1 SEHNR and CDR2 FQNEAQ (reference sequence). The CDR3 extends over 18 amino acids. The V and J ends lost 2 bases and 0 bases respectively, with 17 bases between them. The CDR3 region is CASSLWFGRGASYNEQFF. The CDR3 DNA follows: TGTGCCAGCAGCTTATGGTTCGGTCGGGGGGCCTCCTACAATGAGCAGTTCTTC.

The chain has TRBV27 and TRBJ1-5; weak D call: TRBD1 (5 bases). The CDR3 has 14 amino acids. Per the germline V gene, CDR1 is MNHEY and CDR2 is SMNVEV (reference sequence). The ends were cut back, 2 bases at V and 5 bases at J, with 10 bases in the middle. DNA of the CDR3: TGTGCCAGCAGTTTAAAGGGGCCGGATCAGCCCCAGCATTTT. It specifies CASSLKGPDQPQHF.

This clonotype was detected only a few times. This chain uses TRBV9 with TRBJ2-1, with D maybe TRBD1 (6 bases). CDR3 length: 13 amino acids. V lost 4 bases and J 5 bases, leaving 10 bases between the germline ends. Germline values: CDR1 SGDLS, CDR2 YYNGEE. The CDR3 region has the DNA TGTGCCAGCAGCCGACGGACAGACAATGAGCAGTTCTTC. Protein product: CASSRRTDNEQFF. The full variable domain, in which reference TRBV9 and TRBJ2-1 provide the parts outside the CDR3, is DSGVTQTPKHLITATGQRVTLRCSPRSGDLSVYWYQQSLDQGLQFLIQYYNGEERAKGNILERFSAQQFPDLHSELNLSSLELGDSALYFCASSRRTDNEQFFGPGTRLTVL.

This clonotype was picked up a small number of times. The chain employs TRBV20-1 and TRBJ2-5; D is ambiguous. The CDR3 spans 14 residues. V was cut by 0 bases and J by 4 bases, with 12 bases left in between. Germline CDR1 DFQATT, CDR2 SNEGSKA (reference sequence). Here the CDR3 DNA reads TGCAGTGCTAGAGAGACTGGTTCTAGAGAGACCCAGTACTTC. This sequence encodes CSARETGSRETQYF.

The DNA for the CDR3 is TGTGCCAGCAGTGAACTAGCGGGGGGGGAAAACATTCAGTACTTC. Its translation: CASSELAGGENIQYF. V is TRBV25-1 and J is TRBJ2-4, with 12 bases lining up with TRBD2. The CDR3 covers 15 residues. V shed 2 bases, J shed 5 bases, and the junction held 1 base outside the gene matches. Germline V lookup: CDR1 MGHDK, CDR2 SYGVNS.

This chain uses TRBV29-1 with TRBJ2-1, with TRBD2 identical over 10 bases. The CDR3 is 14 amino acids. Germline lookup yields CDR1 SQVTM and CDR2 ANQGSEA. With 3 bases clipped from V and 10 bases from J, the junction kept 9 bases outside the gene matches. The CDR3 is CSVDFLAGEGEQFF. Written as DNA, the CDR3 is TGCAGCGTTGATTTCCTAGCGGGAGAGGGGGAGCAGTTCTTC.

This clonotype has a handful of counts. This rearrangement joins TRBV3-1 to TRBJ1-1, with 11 bases lining up with TRBD1. The germline CDR1 and CDR2 sequences are LGHDT and YNNKEL (reference sequence). The CDR3 consists of 14 residues. Trimming removed 6 bases from V and 4 bases from J; junction bases left unmatched: 4. The CDR3, as DNA: TGTGCCAGCAGGTCCGGGACAGGGGGCACTGAAGCTTTCTTT. This sequence encodes CASRSGTGGTEAFF.

The chain carries TRBV6-4 and TRBJ2-5; TRBD2 aligns across 10 bases. This CDR3 comprises 15 residues. The germline V gene has CDR1 MRHNA and CDR2 SNTAGT. The trim removed 2 bases at V and 11 bases at J, leaving 11 bases unmatched. The CDR3 loop reads CASSDKRGGYNEQYF. In DNA, the CDR3 is TGTGCCAGCAGTGACAAGCGGGGGGGGTACAATGAGCAGTACTTC.

This rearrangement joins TRBV5-1 to TRBJ2-1, with TRBD2 matching over 7 bases. With V trimmed by 0 bases and J by 2 bases, 5 bases remained unmatched. The germline CDR1 and CDR2 sequences are SGHRS and YFSETQ. CDR3 length: 16 residues. CDR3 coding DNA: TGCGCCAGCAGCTTGGCGGGGGGTAAAACCTACAATGAGCAGTTCTTC. Translated, it gives CASSLAGGKTYNEQFF.

V usage is TRBV7-2 and J usage is TRBJ2-3; a possible D gene is TRBD2 (5 bases). The germline CDR1 and CDR2 sequences are SGHTA and FQGNSA. Deletions cut 1 base from V and 5 bases from J, with 13 bases between. The CDR3 is 15 amino acids. In DNA form, the CDR3 reads TGTGCCAGCAGCTTAGAAGGACTCAGCGGAGATACGCAGTATTTT. It yields the protein CASSLEGLSGDTQYF.

This clonotype has just one count. The rearrangement joins TRBV27 to TRBJ2-5; 8 bases fit TRBD2. CDR1 and CDR2 from the germline V gene are MNHEY and SMNVEV (reference sequence). V lost 5 bases to trimming and J lost 11 bases; unmatched junction nucleotides: 10. The length of the CDR3 is 13 residues. In DNA, the CDR3 is TGTGCCAGCAGTGTATATAGCGGGAATGAGCAGTACTTC. It yields the protein CASSVYSGNEQYF.

V and J are TRBV7-2 and TRBJ2-3, with 8 bases that match TRBD2. Germline CDR1 SGHTA, CDR2 FQGNSA. The CDR3 has 16 residues. Unmatched junction bases numbered 7, after V lost 3 bases and J lost 2 bases. CDR3 coding DNA: TGTGCCAGCAGCTTCGGGGGGGGTATGTCCACAGATACGCAGTATTTT. It codes for CASSFGGGMSTDTQYF.

The genes are TRBV5-1 and TRBJ2-1; 9 bases fit TRBD2. Germline V CDR1 and CDR2: SGHRS, YFSETQ. The CDR3 contains 15 residues. The junction had 9 bases not matched to a gene; V was cut back by 5 bases and J by 6 bases. The DNA for the CDR3 is TGCGCCAGCAGGGTCACACTAGCGGGTTTCAATGAGCAGTTCTTC. It yields the protein CASRVTLAGFNEQFF.

The V gene is TRBV20-1, the J gene TRBJ2-3, with D unclear. The CDR3 loop spans 15 amino acids. V was clipped by 5 bases and J by 1 base, with 16 bases between them. CDR1 is DFQATT, CDR2 SNEGSKA, per germline (reference sequence). The CDR3 region is CSAGDWSLGTDTQYF. CDR3 nucleotides: TGCAGTGCTGGCGATTGGAGTCTCGGCACAGATACGCAGTATTTT.

The CDR3 DNA follows: TGTGCCAGCAGCTTAGTGCCGGGGGGAGATACGCAGTATTTT. This codes for CASSLVPGGDTQYF. The chain is built from TRBV11-2 and TRBJ2-3, with 7 bases fitting TRBD2. The CDR3 runs 14 residues. The germline V gene has CDR1 SGHAT and CDR2 FQNNGV. Germline trimming cut 1 base from V and 5 bases from J; bases unmatched to any gene: 3.

There are a few counts of this clonotype. J is TRBJ1-5 and V is TRBV28; maybe TRBD1 (5 bases). The CDR3 loop spans 16 amino acids. In germline, CDR1 is MDHEN, CDR2 SYDVKM. Between the trimmed V and J ends, which lost 7 bases and 0 bases, there was a span of 16 bases. DNA for the CDR3: TGTGCCAGCAAGGACACCGGAACGTATAGCAATCAGCCCCAGCATTTT. Its protein product is CASKDTGTYSNQPQHF.

The chain employs TRBV6-1 and TRBJ2-1; TRBD2 agrees at 8 bases. J lost 9 bases, V lost 3 bases, and 4 bases had no gene match. CDR1 MNHNS and CDR2 SASEGT come from the germline V gene. CDR3 length: 13 amino acids. CDR3 coding DNA: TGTGCCAGCAGTGATCGGACTAGCACTGAGCAGTTCTTC. Protein: CASSDRTSTEQFF.

As to this clonotype: At one boundary the junction diverges from the germline segment, which might be a read error. This chain connects TRBV12-3 or TRBV12-4 to TRBJ1-4; possible D gene TRBD1, 6 bases. The length of the CDR3 is 16 residues. As DNA, the CDR3 is TGTGCCGGCAGCCCTCGACCGGGACATACTTATGAAAAACTGTTTTTT. Translation gives CAGSPRPGHTYEKLFF.

The table lists this clonotype with a few counts. The V gene is TRBV4-3, the J gene TRBJ1-5; TRBD1 matches 7 bases. Trimming cost V 0 bases and J 7 bases; bases outside gene matches: 12. Looked up from germline, CDR1 is LGHNA and CDR2 is YSLEER. This CDR3 comprises 17 residues. The CDR3 DNA reads TGCGCCAGCAGCCAAGAGATGGGCGACAGGGTTAGGCAGCCCCAGCATTTT. It encodes CASSQEMGDRVRQPQHF.

The chain recombines TRBV7-2 with TRBJ2-7; 7 bases agree with TRBD1. Unmatched junction bases numbered 7, after V lost 5 bases and J lost 6 bases. The CDR3 is made up of 13 amino acids. The germline V gene has CDR1 SGHTA and CDR2 FQGNSA. CDR3 region: CASSPQTGFEQYF. CDR3 coding DNA: TGTGCCAGCAGCCCGCAGACAGGGTTCGAGCAGTACTTC. Variable domain in full (rest from reference TRBV7-2 and TRBJ2-7): GAGVSQSPSNKVTEKGKDVELRCDPISGHTALYWYRQSLGQGLEFLIYFQGNSAPDKSGLPSDRFSAERTGGSVSTLTIQRTQQEDSAVYLCASSPQTGFEQYFGPGTRLTVT.

CDR3 loop: CRVSTVYNEQYF. DNA for the CDR3: TGCAGGGTATCGACGGTATACAATGAGCAGTACTTC. This chain joins TRBV20-1 and TRBJ2-1, with no clear D. The J call may be mistaken, given a closer DNA end match to TRBJ2-7. This CDR3 spans 12 amino acids. Germline values: CDR1 DFQATT, CDR2 SNEGSKA (reference sequence).

This sequence joins TRBV10-2 and TRBJ1-5; TRBD1 matches at 8 bases. V dropped 6 bases and J dropped 4; count of bases not matched to a gene: 5. CDR3 length equals 14 residues. Germline CDR1 WSHSY, CDR2 SAAADI. The CDR3 sequence is CASSGDRPNQPQHF. The CDR3 nucleotides are TGCGCCAGCAGCGGGGACAGGCCTAATCAGCCCCAGCATTTT.

For this clonotype: One end of the junction varies from germline; a read error may be responsible. This chain joins TRBV7-6 and TRBJ2-5; 8 nucleotides match TRBD1. The CDR3 covers 17 residues. Germline CDR1 reads SGHVS; CDR2 reads FNYEAQ. CDR3 in amino acids: CTSSLSGTGFSQETQYF. Written as DNA, the CDR3 is TGTACCAGCAGCTTGTCCGGGACAGGCTTTTCCCAAGAGACCCAGTACTTC.

This chain joins TRBV12-5 and TRBJ1-2; D not certain. The CDR3 is 12 residues long. Germline V lookup: CDR1 LGHNT, CDR2 FRNRAP. V was cut by 4 bases and J by 6 bases, with 9 bases left in between. CDR3 residues: CASGSSGDGYTF. Written as DNA, the CDR3 is TGTGCTAGTGGTTCCTCGGGTGATGGCTACACCTTC.

The chain carries TRBV6-5 and TRBJ1-6; the D gene is possibly TRBD1 (5 bases). CDR3 length: 15 residues. The ends were cut back, 2 bases at V and 7 bases at J, with 12 bases in the middle. CDR1 and CDR2 from the germline V gene are MNHEY and SVGAGI. Here the CDR3 DNA reads TGTGCCAGCAGTTACGGCTACTCAGGGAATTCACCCCTCCACTTT. The encoded protein is CASSYGYSGNSPLHF.

The chain employs TRBV11-2 and TRBJ2-7; D tentatively fits TRBD1 or TRBD2 (5 bases each). V was cut by 6 bases and J by 0 bases, with 12 bases left in between. This CDR3 comprises 14 residues. Germline lookup yields CDR1 SGHAT and CDR2 FQNNGV. CDR3 DNA sequence: TGTGCCAGCAGATTCGGGACGGGCTCCTACGAGCAGTACTTC. Translating gives CASRFGTGSYEQYF.

The V call is TRBV7-9, the J call TRBJ1-1, with D possibly being TRBD1 (6 bases). The germline V gene has CDR1 SEHNR and CDR2 FQNEAQ (reference sequence). Trimming shortened V by 5 bases and J by 3 bases, and 13 bases separated the two germline ends. The CDR3 is 14 amino acids. The CDR3 sequence: CASSTQGGDTEAFF. The CDR3 nucleotides are TGTGCCAGCAGCACTCAAGGGGGGGACACTGAAGCTTTCTTT.

The rearrangement uses TRBV4-3 and TRBJ2-1; D perhaps matches TRBD2 (6 bases). The CDR3 is made up of 15 amino acids. Trimming took off 2 bases at V and 0 bases at J, with 8 bases between the two ends. Germline lookup yields CDR1 LGHNA and CDR2 YSLEER. This CDR3 reads CASSQQRASYNEQFF. DNA of the CDR3: TGCGCCAGCAGCCAACAGCGGGCCTCCTACAATGAGCAGTTCTTC.